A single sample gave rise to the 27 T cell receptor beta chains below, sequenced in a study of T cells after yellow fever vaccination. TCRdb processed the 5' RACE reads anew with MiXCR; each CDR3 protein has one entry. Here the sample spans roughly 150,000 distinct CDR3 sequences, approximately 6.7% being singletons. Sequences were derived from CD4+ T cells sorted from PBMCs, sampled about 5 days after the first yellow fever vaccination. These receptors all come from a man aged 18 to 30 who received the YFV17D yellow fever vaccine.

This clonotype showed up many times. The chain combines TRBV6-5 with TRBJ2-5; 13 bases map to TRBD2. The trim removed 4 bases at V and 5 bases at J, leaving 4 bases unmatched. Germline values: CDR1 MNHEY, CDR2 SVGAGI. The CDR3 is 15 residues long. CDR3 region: CASSSGLAGAETQYF. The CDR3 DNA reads TGTGCCAGCAGTTCAGGACTAGCGGGGGCGGAGACCCAGTACTTC.

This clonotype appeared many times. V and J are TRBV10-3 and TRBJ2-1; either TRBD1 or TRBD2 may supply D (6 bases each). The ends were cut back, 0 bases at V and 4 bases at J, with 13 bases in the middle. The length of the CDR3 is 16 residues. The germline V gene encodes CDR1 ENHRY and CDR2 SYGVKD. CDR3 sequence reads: CAISESGLGAYNEQFF. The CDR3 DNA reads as TGTGCCATCAGTGAGTCGGGACTGGGGGCTTACAATGAGCAGTTCTTC.

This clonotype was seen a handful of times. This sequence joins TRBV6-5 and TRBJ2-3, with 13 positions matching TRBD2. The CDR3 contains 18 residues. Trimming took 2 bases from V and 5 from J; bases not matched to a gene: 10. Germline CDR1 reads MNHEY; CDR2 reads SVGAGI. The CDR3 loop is CASSYASGTSGAVDTQYF. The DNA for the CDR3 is TGTGCCAGCAGTTACGCCTCCGGGACTAGCGGGGCGGTAGATACGCAGTATTTT.

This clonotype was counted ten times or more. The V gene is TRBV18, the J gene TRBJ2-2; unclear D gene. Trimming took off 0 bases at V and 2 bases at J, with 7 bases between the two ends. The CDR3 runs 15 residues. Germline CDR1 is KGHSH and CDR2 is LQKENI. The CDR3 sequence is CASSPPKQNTGELFF. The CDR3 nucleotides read TGTGCCAGCTCACCACCAAAACAAAACACCGGGGAGCTGTTTTTT.

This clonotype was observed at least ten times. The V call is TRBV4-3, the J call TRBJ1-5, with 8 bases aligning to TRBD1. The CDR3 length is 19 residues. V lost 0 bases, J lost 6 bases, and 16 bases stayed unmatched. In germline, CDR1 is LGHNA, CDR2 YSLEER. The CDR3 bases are TGCGCCAGCAGCCAAGATCTGGACAGGGAGTTCGGTCAGCGTCAGCCCCAGCATTTT. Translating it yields CASSQDLDREFGQRQPQHF.

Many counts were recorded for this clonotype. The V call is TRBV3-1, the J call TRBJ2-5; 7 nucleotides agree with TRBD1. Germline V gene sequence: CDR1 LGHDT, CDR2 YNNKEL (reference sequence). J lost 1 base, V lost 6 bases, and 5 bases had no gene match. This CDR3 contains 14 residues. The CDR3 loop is CASRGQALQETQYF. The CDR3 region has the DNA TGTGCCAGCAGAGGACAGGCCCTCCAAGAGACCCAGTACTTC.

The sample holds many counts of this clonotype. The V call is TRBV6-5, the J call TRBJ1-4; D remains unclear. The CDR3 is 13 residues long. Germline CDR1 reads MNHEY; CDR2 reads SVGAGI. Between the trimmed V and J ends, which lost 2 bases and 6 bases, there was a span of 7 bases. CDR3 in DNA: TGTGCCAGCAGTTACGGGCTCCATGAAAAACTGTTTTTT. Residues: CASSYGLHEKLFF.

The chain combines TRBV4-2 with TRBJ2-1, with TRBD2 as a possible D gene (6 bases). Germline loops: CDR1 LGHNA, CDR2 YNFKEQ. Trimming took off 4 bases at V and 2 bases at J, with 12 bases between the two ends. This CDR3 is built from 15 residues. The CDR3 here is CASSPETRPYNEQFF. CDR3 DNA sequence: TGTGCCAGCAGCCCTGAGACTAGACCCTACAATGAGCAGTTCTTC.

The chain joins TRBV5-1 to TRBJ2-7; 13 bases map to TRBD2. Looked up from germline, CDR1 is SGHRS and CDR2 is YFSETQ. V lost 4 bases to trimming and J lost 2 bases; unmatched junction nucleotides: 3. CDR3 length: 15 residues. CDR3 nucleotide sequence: TGCGCCAGCAGCCCGGGACTAGCGGGGACCTACGAGCAGTACGTC. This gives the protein CASSPGLAGTYEQYV.

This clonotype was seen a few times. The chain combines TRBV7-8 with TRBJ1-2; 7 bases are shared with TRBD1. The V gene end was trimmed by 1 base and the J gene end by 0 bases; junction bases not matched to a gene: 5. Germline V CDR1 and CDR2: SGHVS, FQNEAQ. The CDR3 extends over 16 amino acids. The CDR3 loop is CASSLVPTGTNYGYTF. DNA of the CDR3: TGTGCCAGCAGCTTAGTTCCGACAGGGACTAACTATGGCTACACCTTC.

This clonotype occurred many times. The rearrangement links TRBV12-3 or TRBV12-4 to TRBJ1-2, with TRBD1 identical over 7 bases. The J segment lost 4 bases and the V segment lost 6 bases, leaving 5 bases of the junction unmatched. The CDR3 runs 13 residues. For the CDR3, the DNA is TGTGCCAGCAGCGGACAGGACAGCTATGGCTACACCTTC. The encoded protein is CASSGQDSYGYTF.

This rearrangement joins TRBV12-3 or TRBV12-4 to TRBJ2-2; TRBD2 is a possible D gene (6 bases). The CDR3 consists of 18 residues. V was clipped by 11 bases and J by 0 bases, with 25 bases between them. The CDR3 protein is CAFSFGGILTSNTGELFF. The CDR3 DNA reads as TGTGCCTTCAGTTTTGGCGGGATACTTACCTCGAACACCGGGGAGCTGTTTTTT.

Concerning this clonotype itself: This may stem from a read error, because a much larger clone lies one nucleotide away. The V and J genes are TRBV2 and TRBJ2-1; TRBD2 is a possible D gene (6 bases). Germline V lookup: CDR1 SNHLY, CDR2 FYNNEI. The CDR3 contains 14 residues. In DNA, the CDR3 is TGTGCCAGCAGGGCCCGCACTAGCAACAATGAGCAGTCCTTC. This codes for CASRARTSNNEQSF.

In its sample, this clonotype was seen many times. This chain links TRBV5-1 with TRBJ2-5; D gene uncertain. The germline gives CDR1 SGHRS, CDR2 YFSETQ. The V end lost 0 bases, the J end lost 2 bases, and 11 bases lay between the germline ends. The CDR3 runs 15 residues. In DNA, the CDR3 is TGCGCCAGCAGCTTGGCCGTAATATATCAAGAGACCCAGTACTTC. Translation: CASSLAVIYQETQYF.

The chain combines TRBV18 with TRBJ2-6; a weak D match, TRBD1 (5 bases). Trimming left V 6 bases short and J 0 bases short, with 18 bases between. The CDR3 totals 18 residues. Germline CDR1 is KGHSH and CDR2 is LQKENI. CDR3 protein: CASSRRAEWPSGANVLTF. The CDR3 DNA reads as TGTGCCAGCTCCCGCAGGGCCGAGTGGCCCTCTGGGGCCAACGTCCTGACTTTC.

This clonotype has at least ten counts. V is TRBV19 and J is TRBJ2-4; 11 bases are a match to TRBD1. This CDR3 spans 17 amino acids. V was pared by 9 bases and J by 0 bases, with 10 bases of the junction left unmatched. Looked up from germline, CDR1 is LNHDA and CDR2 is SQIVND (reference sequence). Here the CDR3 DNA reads TGTGCCAGCAGGACAGGGGGCATCCTGCTAGCCAAAAACATTCAGTACTTC. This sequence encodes CASRTGGILLAKNIQYF. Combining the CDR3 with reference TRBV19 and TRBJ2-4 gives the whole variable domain DGGITQSPKYLFRKEGQNVTLSCEQNLNHDAMYWYRQDPGQGLRLIYYSQIVNDFQKGDIAEGYSVSREKKESFPLTVTSAQKNPTAFYLCASRTGGILLAKNIQYFGAGTRLSVL.

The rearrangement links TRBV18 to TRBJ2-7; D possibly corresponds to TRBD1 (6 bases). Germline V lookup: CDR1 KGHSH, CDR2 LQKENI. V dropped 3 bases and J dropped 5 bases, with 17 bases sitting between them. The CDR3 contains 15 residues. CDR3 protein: CASSPQPQQGNEQYF. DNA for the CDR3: TGTGCCAGCTCACCTCAGCCCCAACAGGGTAACGAGCAGTACTTC.

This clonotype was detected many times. The CDR3 DNA is TGTGCCAGCAGCTCCCAGACAGGGGGCTCTGGAAACACCATATATTTT. This codes for CASSSQTGGSGNTIYF. The J gene is TRBJ1-3, the V gene TRBV7-9; 9 positions match TRBD1. In germline, CDR1 is SEHNR, CDR2 FQNEAQ (reference sequence). The CDR3 spans 16 residues. Unmatched junction bases numbered 4, after V lost 4 bases and J lost 0 bases.

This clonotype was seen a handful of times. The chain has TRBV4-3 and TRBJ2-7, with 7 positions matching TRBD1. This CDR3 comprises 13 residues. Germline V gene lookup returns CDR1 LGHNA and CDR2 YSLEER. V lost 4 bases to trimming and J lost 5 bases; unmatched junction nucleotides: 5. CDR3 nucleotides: TGCGCCAGCAGCCCCGACAGGGACCACGAGCAGTACGTC. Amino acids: CASSPDRDHEQYV.

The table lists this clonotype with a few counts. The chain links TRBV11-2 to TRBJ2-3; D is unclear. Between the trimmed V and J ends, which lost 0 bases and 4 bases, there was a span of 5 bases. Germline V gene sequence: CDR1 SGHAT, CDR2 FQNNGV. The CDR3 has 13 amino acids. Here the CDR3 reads CASSLEYPDTQYF. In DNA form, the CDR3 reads TGTGCCAGCAGCTTAGAGTATCCAGATACGCAGTATTTT.

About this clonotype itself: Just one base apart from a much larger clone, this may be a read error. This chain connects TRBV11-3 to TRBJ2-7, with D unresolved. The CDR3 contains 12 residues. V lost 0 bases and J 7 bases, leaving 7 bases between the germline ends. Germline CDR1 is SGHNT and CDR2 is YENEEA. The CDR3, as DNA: TGTGCCAGCAGCTTAGAACATGGTGAGCAGTACTTC. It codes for CASSLEHGEQYF.

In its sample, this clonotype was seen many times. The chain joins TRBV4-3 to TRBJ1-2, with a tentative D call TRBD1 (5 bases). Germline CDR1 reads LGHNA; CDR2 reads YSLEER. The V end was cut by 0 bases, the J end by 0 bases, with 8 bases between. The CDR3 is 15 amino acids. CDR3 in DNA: TGCGCCAGCAGCCAAGATGAGACAGCTAACTATGGCTACACCTTC. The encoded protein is CASSQDETANYGYTF.

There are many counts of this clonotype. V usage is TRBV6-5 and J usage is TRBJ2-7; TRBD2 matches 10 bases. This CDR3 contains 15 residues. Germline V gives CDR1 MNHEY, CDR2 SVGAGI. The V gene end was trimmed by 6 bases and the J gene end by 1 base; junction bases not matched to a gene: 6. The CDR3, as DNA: TGTGCCAGCAGACCTTTAGCGGGGGGTTCCTACGAGCAGTACTTC. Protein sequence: CASRPLAGGSYEQYF.

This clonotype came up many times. The CDR3 nucleotides are TGCGCCAGCAGCGGCAGGATGGTGGAGACCCAGTACTTC. It yields the protein CASSGRMVETQYF. This rearrangement joins TRBV5-1 to TRBJ2-5; no firm D call. Germline V gene sequence: CDR1 SGHRS, CDR2 YFSETQ. V dropped 4 bases and J dropped 5 bases, with 12 bases sitting between them. The CDR3 has 13 amino acids. The whole variable domain, filled in from reference TRBV5-1 and TRBJ2-5, reads KAGVTQTPRYLIKTRGQQVTLSCSPISGHRSVSWYQQTPGQGLQFLFEYFSETQRNKGNFPGRFSGRQFSNSRSEMNVSTLELGDSALYLCASSGRMVETQYFGPGTRLLVL.

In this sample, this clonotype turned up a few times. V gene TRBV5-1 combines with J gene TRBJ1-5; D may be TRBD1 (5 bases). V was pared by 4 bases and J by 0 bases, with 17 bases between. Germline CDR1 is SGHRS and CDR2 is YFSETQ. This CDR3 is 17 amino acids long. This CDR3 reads CASSKPATEPSNQPQHF. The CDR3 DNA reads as TGCGCCAGCAGCAAGCCGGCGACAGAGCCTAGCAATCAGCCCCAGCATTTT.

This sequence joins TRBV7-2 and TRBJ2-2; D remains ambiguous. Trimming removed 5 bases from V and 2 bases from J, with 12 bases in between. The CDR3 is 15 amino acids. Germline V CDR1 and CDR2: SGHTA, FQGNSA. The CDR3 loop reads CASSQLGINTGELFF. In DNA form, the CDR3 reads TGTGCCAGCAGCCAGTTAGGGATAAACACCGGGGAGCTGTTTTTT.

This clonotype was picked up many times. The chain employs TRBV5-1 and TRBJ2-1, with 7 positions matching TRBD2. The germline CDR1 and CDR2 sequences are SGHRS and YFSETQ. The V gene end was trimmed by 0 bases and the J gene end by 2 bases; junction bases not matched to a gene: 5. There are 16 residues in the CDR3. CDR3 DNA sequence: TGCGCCAGCAGCTTGGGCCCGGGAGGAACCTACAATGAGCAGTTCTTC. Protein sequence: CASSLGPGGTYNEQFF.